This T cell receptor beta chain was sequenced in a study of cytomegalovirus exposure and HLA in healthy donors. Study at large: Earlier, roughly 180 million T cells were analyzed, and 95 million to 140 million unique TCR beta sequences were found among them.

Study-level findings and limits: Per a later analysis, HLA-associated TCR beta chains showed more clonal expansion than other, equally common TCR beta chains. Productive status was seen about 87% or about 30% of the time for most TCR beta V segments in an earlier analysis. Later work found most CMV-associated TCR beta chains apparently HLA-restricted.

A word on this clone: Its cognate antigen is unknown.

In the PCR, 60 Vbeta and 13 Jbeta primers were used. Using immunoSEQ multiplex PCR, the repertoire was profiled, and TCRdb retains in-frame clones only, with some absent. This table holds fewer than 150,000 clones, approximately 73% found once. The sample consisted of PBMCs. The TCR was taken from a human donor in good health.

The CDR3 DNA follows: TGTGCCAGCAGTCTTGGGTGGGGCATCAATGAAAAACTGTTTTTT. Translating it yields CASSLGWGINEKLFF. The chain employs TRBV27 and TRBJ1-4; possible D gene TRBD1, 5 bases. Trimming took off 5 bases at V and 5 bases at J, with 15 bases between the two ends. The V gene's germline CDR1 is MNHEY and CDR2 SMNVEV (reference sequence). The CDR3 loop spans 15 amino acids.